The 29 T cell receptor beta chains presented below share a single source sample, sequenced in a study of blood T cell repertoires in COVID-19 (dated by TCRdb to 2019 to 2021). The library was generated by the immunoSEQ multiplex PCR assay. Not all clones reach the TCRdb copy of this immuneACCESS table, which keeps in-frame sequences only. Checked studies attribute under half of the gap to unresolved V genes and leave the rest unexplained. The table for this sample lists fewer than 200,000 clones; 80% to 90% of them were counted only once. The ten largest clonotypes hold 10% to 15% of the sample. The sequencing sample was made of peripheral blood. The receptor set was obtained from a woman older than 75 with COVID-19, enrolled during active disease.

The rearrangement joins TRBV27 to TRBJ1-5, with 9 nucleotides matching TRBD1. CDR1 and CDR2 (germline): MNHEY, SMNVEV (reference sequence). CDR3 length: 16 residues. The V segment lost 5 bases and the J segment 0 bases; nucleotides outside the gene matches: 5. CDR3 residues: CASSATTGGSNQPQHF. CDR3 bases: TGTGCCAGCAGTGCTACGACAGGGGGTAGCAATCAGCCCCAGCATTTT.

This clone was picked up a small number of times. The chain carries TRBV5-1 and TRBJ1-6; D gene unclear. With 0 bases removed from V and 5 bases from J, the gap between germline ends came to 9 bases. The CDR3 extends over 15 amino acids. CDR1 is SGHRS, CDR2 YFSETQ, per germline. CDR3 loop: CASSLGGGNNSPLHF. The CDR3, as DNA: TGCGCCAGCAGCTTGGGTGGAGGGAATAATTCACCCCTCCACTTT.

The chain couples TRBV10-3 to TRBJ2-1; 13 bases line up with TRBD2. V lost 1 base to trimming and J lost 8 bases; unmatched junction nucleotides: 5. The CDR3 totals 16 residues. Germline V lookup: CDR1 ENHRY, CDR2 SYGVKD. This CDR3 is CAISEWKGLAGYEQFF. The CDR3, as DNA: TGTGCCATCAGTGAGTGGAAGGGACTAGCGGGATATGAGCAGTTCTTC.

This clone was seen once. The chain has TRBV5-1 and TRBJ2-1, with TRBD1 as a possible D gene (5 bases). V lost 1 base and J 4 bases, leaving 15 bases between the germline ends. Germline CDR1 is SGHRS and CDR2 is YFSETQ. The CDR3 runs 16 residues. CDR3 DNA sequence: TGCGCCAGCAGCTTGTTGCCGACAGCAAGTTACAATGAGCAGTTCTTC. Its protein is CASSLLPTASYNEQFF.

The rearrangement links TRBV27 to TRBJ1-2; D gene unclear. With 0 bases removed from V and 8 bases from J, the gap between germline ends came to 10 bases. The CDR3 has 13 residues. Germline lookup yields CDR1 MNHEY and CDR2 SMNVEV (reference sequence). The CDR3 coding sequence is TGTGCCAGCAGTTTATCGCATAGAGTGGGCTACACCTTC. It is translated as CASSLSHRVGYTF.

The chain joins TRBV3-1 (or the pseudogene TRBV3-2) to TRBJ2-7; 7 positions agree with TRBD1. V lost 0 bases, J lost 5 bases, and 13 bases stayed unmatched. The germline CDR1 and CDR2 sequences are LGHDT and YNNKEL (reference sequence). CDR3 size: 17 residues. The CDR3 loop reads CASSQEIVGGAVDEQYF. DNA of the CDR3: TGTGCCAGCAGCCAAGAGATTGTAGGGGGCGCGGTCGACGAGCAGTACTTC.

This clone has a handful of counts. CDR3 protein: CASSQGEGQNTEAFF. The CDR3 nucleotides read TGTGCCAGCAGCCAAGGGGAGGGACAGAACACTGAAGCTTTCTTT. The chain has TRBV4-2 and TRBJ1-1; D possibly corresponds to TRBD1 (6 bases). Germline V gene lookup returns CDR1 LGHNA and CDR2 YNFKEQ. The ends were cut back, 1 base at V and 1 base at J, with 10 bases in the middle. This CDR3 spans 15 amino acids.

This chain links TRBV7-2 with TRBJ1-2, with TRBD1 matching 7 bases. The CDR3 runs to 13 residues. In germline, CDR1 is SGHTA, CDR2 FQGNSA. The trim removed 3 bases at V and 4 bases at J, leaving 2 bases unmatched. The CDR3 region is CASSLTGFYGYTF. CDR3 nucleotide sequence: TGTGCCAGCAGCTTGACAGGGTTCTATGGCTACACCTTC.

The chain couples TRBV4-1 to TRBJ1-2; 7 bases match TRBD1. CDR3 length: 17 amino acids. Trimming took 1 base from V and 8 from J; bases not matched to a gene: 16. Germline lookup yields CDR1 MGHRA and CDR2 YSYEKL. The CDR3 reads CASSQGILQGFRGGYTF. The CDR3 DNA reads TGCGCCAGCAGCCAAGGTATCCTACAGGGGTTTCGGGGCGGCTACACCTTC.

The CDR3 loop is CASSLAGERVPYF. The CDR3 DNA sequence: TGTGCCAGCAGCTTGGCCGGGGAACGTGTTCCGTACTTC. The genes are TRBV5-4 and TRBJ2-7; D might be TRBD2 (5 bases). CDR3 length equals 13 residues. Trimming pared 0 bases from V and 12 bases from J, leaving 16 bases between. The V gene's germline CDR1 is SGHNT and CDR2 YYREEE (reference sequence).

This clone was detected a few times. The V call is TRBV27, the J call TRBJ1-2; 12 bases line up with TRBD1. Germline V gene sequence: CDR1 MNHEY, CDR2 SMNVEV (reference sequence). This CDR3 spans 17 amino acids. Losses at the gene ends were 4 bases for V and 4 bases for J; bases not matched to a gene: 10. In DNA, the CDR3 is TGTGCCAGCAGTTCCCGGGACAGGGGGCGCGAGGGCTATGGCTACACCTTC. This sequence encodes CASSSRDRGREGYGYTF.

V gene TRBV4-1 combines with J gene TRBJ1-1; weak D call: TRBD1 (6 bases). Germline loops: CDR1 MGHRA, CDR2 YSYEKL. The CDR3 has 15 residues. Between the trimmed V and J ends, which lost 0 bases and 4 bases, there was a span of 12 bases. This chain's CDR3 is CASSQEGLGGTEAFF. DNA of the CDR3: TGCGCCAGCAGCCAAGAGGGGTTAGGGGGCACTGAAGCTTTCTTT.

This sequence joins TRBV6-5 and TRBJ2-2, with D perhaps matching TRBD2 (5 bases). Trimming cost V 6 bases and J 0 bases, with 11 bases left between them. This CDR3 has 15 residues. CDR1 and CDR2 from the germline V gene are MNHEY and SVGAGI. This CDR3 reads CASSHRGPNTGELFF. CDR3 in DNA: TGTGCCAGCAGCCACCGGGGTCCGAACACCGGGGAGCTGTTTTTT.

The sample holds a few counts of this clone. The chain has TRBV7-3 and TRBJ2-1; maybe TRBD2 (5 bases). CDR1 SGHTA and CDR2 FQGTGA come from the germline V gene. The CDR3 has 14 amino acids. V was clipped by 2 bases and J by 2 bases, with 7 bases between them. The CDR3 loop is CASSLPGTYNEQFF. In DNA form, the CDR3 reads TGTGCCAGCAGCTTACCGGGAACCTACAATGAGCAGTTCTTC. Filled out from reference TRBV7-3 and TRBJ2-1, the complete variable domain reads GAGVSQTPSNKVTEKGKYVELRCDPISGHTALYWYRQSLGQGPEFLIYFQGTGAADDSGLPNDRFFAVRPEGSVSTLKIQRTERGDSAVYLCASSLPGTYNEQFFGPGTRLTVL.

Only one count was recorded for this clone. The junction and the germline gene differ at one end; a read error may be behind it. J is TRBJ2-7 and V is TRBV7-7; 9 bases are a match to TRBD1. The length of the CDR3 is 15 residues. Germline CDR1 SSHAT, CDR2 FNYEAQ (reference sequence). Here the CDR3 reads CASSLGQGSVYEQYF. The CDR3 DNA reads TGTGCTAGCAGCTTAGGACAGGGGTCGGTCTACGAGCAGTACTTC. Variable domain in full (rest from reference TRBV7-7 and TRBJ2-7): GAGVSQSPRYKVTKRGQDVTLRCDPISSHATLYWYQQALGQGPEFLTYFNYEAQPDKSGLPSDRFSAERPEGSISTLTIQRTEQRDSAMYRCASSLGQGSVYEQYFGPGTRLTVT.

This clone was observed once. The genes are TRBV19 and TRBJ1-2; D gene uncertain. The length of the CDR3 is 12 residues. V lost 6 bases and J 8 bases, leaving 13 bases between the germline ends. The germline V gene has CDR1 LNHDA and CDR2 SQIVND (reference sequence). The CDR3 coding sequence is TGTGCCAGTAGGTCCTCCCCGGGAGGCTACACCTTC. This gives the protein CASRSSPGGYTF.

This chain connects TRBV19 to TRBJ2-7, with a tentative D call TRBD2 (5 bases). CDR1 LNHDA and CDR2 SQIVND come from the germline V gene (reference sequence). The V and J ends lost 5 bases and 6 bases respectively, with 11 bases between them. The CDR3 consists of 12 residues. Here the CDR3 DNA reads TGTGCCAGTAGTGTGGGCCGGGGCGAGCAGTACTTC. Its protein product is CASSVGRGEQYF.

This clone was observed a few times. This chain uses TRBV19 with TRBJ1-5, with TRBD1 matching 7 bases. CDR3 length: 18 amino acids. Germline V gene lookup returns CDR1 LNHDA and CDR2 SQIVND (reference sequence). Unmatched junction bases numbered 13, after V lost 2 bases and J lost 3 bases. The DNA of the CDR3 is TGTGCCAGTAGTATACTCGGGCTCGGGACAGCCGACAATCAGCCCCAGCATTTT. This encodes CASSILGLGTADNQPQHF.

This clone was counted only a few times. CDR3 nucleotides: TGTGCCAGCAGTTTCCTTTACGAGCAGTACTTC. This encodes CASSFLYEQYF. This chain uses TRBV6-2 or TRBV6-3 with TRBJ2-7; no reliable D call. The V end was cut by 4 bases, the J end by 4 bases, with 5 bases between. Germline CDR1 and CDR2: MNHEY and SVGEGT. The CDR3 extends over 11 amino acids.

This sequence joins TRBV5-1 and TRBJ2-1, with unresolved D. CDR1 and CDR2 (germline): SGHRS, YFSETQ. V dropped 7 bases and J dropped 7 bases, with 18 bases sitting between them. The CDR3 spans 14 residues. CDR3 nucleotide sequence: TGCGCCAGCCGCTCCGACTCGGATGGGAATGAGCAGTTCTTC. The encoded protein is CASRSDSDGNEQFF. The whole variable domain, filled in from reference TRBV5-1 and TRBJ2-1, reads KAGVTQTPRYLIKTRGQQVTLSCSPISGHRSVSWYQQTPGQGLQFLFEYFSETQRNKGNFPGRFSGRQFSNSRSEMNVSTLELGDSALYLCASRSDSDGNEQFFGPGTRLTVL.

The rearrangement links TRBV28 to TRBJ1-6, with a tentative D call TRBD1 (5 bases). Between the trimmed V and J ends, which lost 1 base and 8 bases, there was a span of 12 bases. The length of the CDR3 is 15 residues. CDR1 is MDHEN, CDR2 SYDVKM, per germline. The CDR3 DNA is TGTGCCAGCAGTTTATCGGGGGGTAACGATTCACCCCTCCACTTT. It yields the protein CASSLSGGNDSPLHF.

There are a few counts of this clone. CDR3 protein: CASSLREGLVYNEQFF. The DNA of the CDR3 is TGTGCCAGCAGCTTAAGGGAGGGACTAGTCTACAATGAGCAGTTCTTC. The chain employs TRBV11-2 and TRBJ2-1, with 8 bases that match TRBD2. CDR1 is SGHAT, CDR2 FQNNGV, per germline. The J segment lost 3 bases and the V segment lost 2 bases, leaving 6 bases of the junction unmatched. The CDR3 runs 16 residues.

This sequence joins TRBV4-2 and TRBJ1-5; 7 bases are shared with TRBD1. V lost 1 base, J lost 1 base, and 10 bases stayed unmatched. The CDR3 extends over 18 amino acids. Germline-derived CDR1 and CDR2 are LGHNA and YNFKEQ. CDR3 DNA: TGTGCCAGCAGCCAAGCTTTTAACAGGGGTAGGAGCAATCAGCCCCAGCATTTT. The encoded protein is CASSQAFNRGRSNQPQHF.

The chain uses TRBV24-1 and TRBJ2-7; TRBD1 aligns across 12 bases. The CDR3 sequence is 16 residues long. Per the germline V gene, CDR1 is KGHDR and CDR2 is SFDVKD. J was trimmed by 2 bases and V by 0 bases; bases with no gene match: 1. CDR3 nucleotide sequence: TGTGCCACCAGTGATTTGGGGACAGGGGGCCCCTACGAGCAGTACTTC. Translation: CATSDLGTGGPYEQYF.

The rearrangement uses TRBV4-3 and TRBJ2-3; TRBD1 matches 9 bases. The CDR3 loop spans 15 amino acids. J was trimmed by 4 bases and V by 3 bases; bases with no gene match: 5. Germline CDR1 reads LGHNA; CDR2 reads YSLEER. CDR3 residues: CASSHRGTGSDTQYF. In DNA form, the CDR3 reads TGCGCCAGCAGCCACCGAGGGACAGGGTCAGATACGCAGTATTTT.

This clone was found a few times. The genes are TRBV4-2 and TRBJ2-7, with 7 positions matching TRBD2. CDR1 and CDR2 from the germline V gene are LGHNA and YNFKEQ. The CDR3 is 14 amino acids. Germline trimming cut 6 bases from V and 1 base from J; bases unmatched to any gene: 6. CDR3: CASRPSSGSYEQYF. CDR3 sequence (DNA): TGTGCCAGCAGACCCTCTAGCGGATCCTACGAGCAGTACTTC.

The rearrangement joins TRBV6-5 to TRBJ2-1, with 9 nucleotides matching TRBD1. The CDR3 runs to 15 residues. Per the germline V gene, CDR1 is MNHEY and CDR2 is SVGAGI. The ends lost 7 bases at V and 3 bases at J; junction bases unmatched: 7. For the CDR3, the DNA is TGTGCCAGCACCGGGGACAGGGCCCTCTACAATGAGCAGTTCTTC. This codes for CASTGDRALYNEQFF.

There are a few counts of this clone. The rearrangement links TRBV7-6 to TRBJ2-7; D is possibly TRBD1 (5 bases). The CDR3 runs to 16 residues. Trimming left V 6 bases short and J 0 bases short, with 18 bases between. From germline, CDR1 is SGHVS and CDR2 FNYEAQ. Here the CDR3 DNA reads TGTGCCAGCAGTTCCGACCCGACAGTGAGCTCCTACGAGCAGTACTTC. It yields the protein CASSSDPTVSSYEQYF.

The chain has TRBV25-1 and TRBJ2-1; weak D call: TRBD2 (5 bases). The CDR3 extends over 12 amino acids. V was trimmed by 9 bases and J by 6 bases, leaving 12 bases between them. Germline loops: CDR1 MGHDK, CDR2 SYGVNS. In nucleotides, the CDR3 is TGTGCCAGTTCAACGGGGTTCAATGAGCAGTTCTTC. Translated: CASSTGFNEQFF.